The subject of this entry is one T cell receptor (beta chain). TCRdb's table, derived via immunoSEQ multiplex PCR, lists solely in-frame clones and lacks some. Altogether about 53,000 clones are present, around 84% being singletons, with the ten largest covering less than 6.5%. The data stem from a study of technical replicates of blood from several donors. The sequence was collected from a human donor in good health. Some clones in this sample may be carry-over from other donors' samples. Sequencing was performed on PBMCs.

CDR3 residues: CASSLVGDNYEQFF. DNA for the CDR3: TGTGCCAGCAGCTTAGTGGGGGACAATTACGAGCAGTTCTTC. The genes are TRBV7-6 and TRBJ2-1; perhaps TRBD1 as D (6 bases). The CDR3 length is 14 residues. Germline CDR1 SGHVS, CDR2 FNYEAQ. With 1 base removed from V and 10 bases from J, the gap between germline ends came to 14 bases.